This section outlines one T cell receptor (beta chain) sequence together with its context. The target antigen is unknown. DNA loading was fixed at about 340 ng for all bulk PBMC samples. Generated by immunoSEQ multiplex PCR, the TCRdb table keeps only in-frame clones and is missing some. Of 25,000 to 30,000 clones listed, over 80% are singletons. Time point reported: week 3, after first cycle of checkpoint inhibitor. Apart from two fast progressors, RECIST 1.1 response was judged 12 weeks post-infusion. With V trimmed by 4 bases and J by 2 bases, 9 bases remained unmatched. CDR1 is SGHAT and CDR2 is FQDESV in the germline V gene (reference sequence). The CDR3 covers 16 residues. This entry belongs to a study of blood T cell dynamics during melanoma immunotherapy. Study-wide context: Metastatic melanoma patients received first-line pembrolizumab or nivolumab plus ipilimumab. Study results and caveats: Whether repertoire-driving clones were melanoma-specific could not be determined.

Specimen: blood, collected from a patient treated with checkpoint blockade. The receptor comes from a human donor with melanoma. The chain carries TRBV11-1 and TRBJ2-5, with 8 nucleotides matching TRBD2. The CDR3 sequence: CASSSPPSGYQETQYF. The DNA for the CDR3 is TGTGCCAGCAGCTCCCCGCCTAGCGGGTATCAAGAGACCCAGTACTTC.